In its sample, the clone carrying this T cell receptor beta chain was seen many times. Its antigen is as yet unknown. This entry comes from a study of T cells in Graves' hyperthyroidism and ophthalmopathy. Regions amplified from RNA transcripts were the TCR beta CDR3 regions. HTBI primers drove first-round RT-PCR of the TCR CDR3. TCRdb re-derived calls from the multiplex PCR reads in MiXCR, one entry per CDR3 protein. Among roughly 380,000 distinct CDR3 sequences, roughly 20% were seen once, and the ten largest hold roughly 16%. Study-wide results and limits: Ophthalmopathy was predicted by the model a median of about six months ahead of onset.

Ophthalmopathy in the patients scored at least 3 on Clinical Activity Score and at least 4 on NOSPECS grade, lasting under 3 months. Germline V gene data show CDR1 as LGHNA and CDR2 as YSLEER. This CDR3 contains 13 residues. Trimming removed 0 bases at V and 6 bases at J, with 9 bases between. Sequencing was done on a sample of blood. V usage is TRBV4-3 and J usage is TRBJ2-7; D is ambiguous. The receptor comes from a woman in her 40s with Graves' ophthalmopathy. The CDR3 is CASSQDKRAEQYF. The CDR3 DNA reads TGCGCCAGCAGCCAAGATAAACGGGCCGAGCAGTACTTC.